This TCR beta chain was captured by sequencing in a study of OX40 agonist ivuxolimab in advanced cancers. Study-level information: Patients were dosed intravenously with ivuxolimab at 0.01 to 10 mg/kg every 2 weeks.

TCRdb's copy holds only in-frame clones and misses some; the assay was immunoSEQ multiplex PCR. Altogether approximately 74,000 clones are present, around 80% being singletons, with the ten largest covering around 5%. This clone was picked up a small number of times. CDR3 length equals 15 residues. V was cut by 2 bases and J by 1 base, with 8 bases left in between. Germline V lookup: CDR1 SEHNR, CDR2 FQNEAQ (reference sequence). V usage is TRBV7-9 and J usage is TRBJ2-2; D is uncertain. This sequence originates from an adult with an advanced solid tumor such as melanoma, head and neck, liver or kidney cancer. Sequencing used CD4+ or CD8+ T cells sorted from blood, obtained in a trial of the OX40 agonist ivuxolimab. CDR3 sequence (DNA): TGTGCCAGCAGCTTAAGCGCAGTGAACACCGGGGAGCTGTTTTTT. Protein: CASSLSAVNTGELFF.